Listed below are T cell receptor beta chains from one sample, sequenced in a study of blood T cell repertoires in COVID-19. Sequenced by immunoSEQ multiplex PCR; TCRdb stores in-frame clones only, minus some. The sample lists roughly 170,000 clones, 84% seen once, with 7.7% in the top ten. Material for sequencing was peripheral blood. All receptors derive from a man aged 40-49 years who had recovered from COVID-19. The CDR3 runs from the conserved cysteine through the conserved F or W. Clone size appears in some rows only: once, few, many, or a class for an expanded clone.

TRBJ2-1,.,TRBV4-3,CASSQEASDEQFF
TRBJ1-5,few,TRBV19,CASSIDRYNQPQHF
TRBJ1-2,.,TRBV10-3,CAISEVRETGLYTF
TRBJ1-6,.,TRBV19,CASSGNSPLHF
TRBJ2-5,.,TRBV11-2,CASSLWRYPRRQETQYF
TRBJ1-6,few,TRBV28,CASSDRQGRNSPLHF
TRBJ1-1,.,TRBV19,CASSRGSEVNTEAFF
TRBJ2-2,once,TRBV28,CASSLDLASSNTGELFF
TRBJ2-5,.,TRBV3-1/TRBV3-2,CASSPRLVGGEETQYF
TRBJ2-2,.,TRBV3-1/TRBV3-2,CASSQALVGELFF
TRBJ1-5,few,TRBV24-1,CATSGQVSSNQPQHF
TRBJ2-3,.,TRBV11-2,CASSLDLSGGAPDTQYF
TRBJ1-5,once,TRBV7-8,CASSAFTGYSNQPQHF
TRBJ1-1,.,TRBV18,CASSEQGAGTEAFF
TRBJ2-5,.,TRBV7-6,CASSLDESQETQYF
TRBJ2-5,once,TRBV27,CASRLNYQETQYF
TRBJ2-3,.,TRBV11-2,CASSFGLGGTDTQYF
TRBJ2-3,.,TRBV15,CATSKTQGTDTQYF
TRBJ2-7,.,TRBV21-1,CASNPAADRDNEQYF
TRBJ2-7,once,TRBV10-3,CAISGGGGDYEQYF
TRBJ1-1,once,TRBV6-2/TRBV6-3,CASSSSGTANTEAFF
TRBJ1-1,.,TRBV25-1,CASSTSGNTEAFF
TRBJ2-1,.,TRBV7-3,CASSLKAGQGYNEQFF
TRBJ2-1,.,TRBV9,CASSRDRPSNEQFF
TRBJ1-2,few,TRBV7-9,CASQQDAYGYTF
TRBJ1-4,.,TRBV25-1,CASSDPGSTNEKLFF
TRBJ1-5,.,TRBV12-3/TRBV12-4,CASSLAQDQPQHF
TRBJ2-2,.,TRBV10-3,CAISDGGELFF